Following are 30 T cell receptor beta chains from one sample sequenced in a study of identical twins. TCRdb re-derived calls from the 5' RACE reads in MiXCR, one entry per CDR3 protein. The sample shows about 460,000 distinct CDR3 sequences, over 12% of them seen only once. This sample also appeared in a second study, on yellow fever vaccine responses in identical twins.

The sequenced sample was CD4+ T cells sorted from blood. The source of these receptors is a woman younger than 30 in good health.

The chain is built from TRBV7-9 and TRBJ2-2; D gene uncertain. There are 14 residues in the CDR3. Germline V gene lookup returns CDR1 SEHNR and CDR2 FQNEAQ (reference sequence). V was pared by 1 base and J by 6 bases, with 9 bases between. The CDR3 protein is CASSLDRQSGELFF. The CDR3 DNA is TGTGCCAGCAGCTTAGACCGCCAGTCCGGGGAGCTGTTTTTT.

This rearrangement joins TRBV2 to TRBJ2-3; 10 nucleotides align to TRBD2. CDR1 is SNHLY and CDR2 is FYNNEI in the germline V gene. V shed 6 bases and J 1 base; nucleotides not matched to a gene: 4. This CDR3 has 15 residues. The CDR3 loop is CASRGTSARTDTQYF. CDR3 DNA sequence: TGTGCCAGCAGGGGGACTAGCGCACGCACAGATACGCAGTATTTT.

This clonotype was observed a handful of times. The chain recombines TRBV20-1 with TRBJ2-1; D gene uncertain. There are 12 residues in the CDR3. V gave up 3 bases and J gave up 2 bases, with 5 bases separating them. Germline CDR1 and CDR2: DFQATT and SNEGSKA (reference sequence). CDR3 protein: CSASGPYNEQFF. The CDR3 DNA follows: TGCAGTGCTAGCGGGCCCTACAATGAGCAGTTCTTC.

The chain couples TRBV7-6 to TRBJ2-1, with D perhaps matching TRBD2 (5 bases). The germline CDR1 and CDR2 sequences are SGHVS and FNYEAQ. The CDR3 is 16 amino acids. V was cut by 0 bases and J by 0 bases, with 9 bases left in between. CDR3 nucleotides: TGTGCCAGCAGCTTAGCGCCGGGGAGCTCCTACAATGAGCAGTTCTTC. Its translation: CASSLAPGSSYNEQFF.

This clonotype was detected only a few times. The rearrangement joins TRBV28 to TRBJ2-4; D remains unclear. The CDR3 covers 13 residues. Germline V gene sequence: CDR1 MDHEN, CDR2 SYDVKM. The germline V and J ends were trimmed by 5 bases and 9 bases, with 14 bases remaining between them. The CDR3 here is CASSMSGVAIQYF. The CDR3 region has the DNA TGTGCCAGCAGTATGTCTGGCGTGGCCATTCAGTACTTC.

The chain recombines TRBV20-1 with TRBJ2-7; D gene ambiguous. CDR3 length: 16 residues. The V end was cut by 6 bases, the J end by 0 bases, with 21 bases between. Germline V CDR1 and CDR2: DFQATT, SNEGSKA (reference sequence). The CDR3 loop is CSATIMGKATSYEQYF. The DNA of the CDR3 is TGCAGTGCCACGATCATGGGGAAAGCCACCTCCTACGAGCAGTACTTC.

The chain recombines TRBV12-3 or TRBV12-4 with TRBJ2-1; weak D call: TRBD1 (6 bases). V shed 5 bases and J shed 1 base, with 9 bases lying between them. The CDR3 is 14 residues long. CDR3 sequence: CASSAGASYNEQFF. DNA of the CDR3: TGTGCCAGCAGTGCAGGGGCTTCCTACAATGAGCAGTTCTTC.

This clonotype was counted only a few times. The rearrangement uses TRBV20-1 and TRBJ1-2; the match to TRBD1 covers 7 bases. From germline, CDR1 is DFQATT and CDR2 SNEGSKA (reference sequence). This CDR3 has 13 residues. V lost 6 bases and J lost 3; bases outside the gene matches: 7. The chain's CDR3 is CSALQTGDYGYTF. The CDR3 DNA is TGCAGTGCCCTTCAAACAGGGGACTATGGCTACACCTTC.

The sample holds a few counts of this clonotype. This sequence joins TRBV28 and TRBJ2-7, with D possibly matching TRBD2 (6 bases). Trimming took off 8 bases at V and 6 bases at J, with 17 bases between the two ends. Germline V gene lookup returns CDR1 MDHEN and CDR2 SYDVKM. The CDR3 covers 13 residues. The CDR3: CASGTDSRTEQYF. As DNA, the CDR3 is TGTGCCAGCGGGACTGACAGCCGCACCGAGCAGTACTTC.

V gene TRBV3-1 combines with J gene TRBJ2-7; tentative D call: TRBD2 (5 bases). Trimming removed 1 base from V and 7 bases from J, with 11 bases in between. Germline V lookup: CDR1 LGHDT, CDR2 YNNKEL (reference sequence). The CDR3 is 13 amino acids. CDR3 nucleotide sequence: TGTGCCAGCAGCCAAGGCGGACTGACGGAGCAGTACTTC. Its protein is CASSQGGLTEQYF.

This clonotype has more than one count but fewer than ten. The chain employs TRBV21-1 and TRBJ1-1; TRBD1, as called in the table, went unchecked against the DNA. TRBV21-1 is classified as a pseudogene. This CDR3 spans 15 amino acids. DNA for the CDR3: TGTGCCAGCAGCAAATCGCCAGGGGTAAACACTGAAGCTTTCTTT. It specifies CASSKSPGVNTEAFF.

The chain couples TRBV24-1 to TRBJ2-5; D is uncertain. CDR3 length: 15 residues. V was trimmed by 4 bases and J by 5 bases, leaving 16 bases between them. CDR1 KGHDR and CDR2 SFDVKD come from the germline V gene. The DNA for the CDR3 is TGTGCCACCAGTGACCCCCGGACCCACGGGGAGACCCAGTACTTC. Amino acids: CATSDPRTHGETQYF.

This clonotype turned up a few times. V and J are TRBV29-1 and TRBJ2-1; 9 positions match TRBD2. Looked up from germline, CDR1 is SQVTM and CDR2 is ANQGSEA. V gave up 3 bases and J gave up 6 bases; unmatched junction bases: 6. The CDR3 contains 14 residues. In nucleotides, the CDR3 is TGCAGCGTTGACAGGGCGGGAGGGCTCAATGAGCAGTTCTTC. Translation: CSVDRAGGLNEQFF.

This clonotype was observed many times. The J gene is TRBJ2-5, the V gene TRBV7-2; 10 bases line up with TRBD1. The CDR3 length is 17 residues. Germline assignment: CDR1 SGHTA and CDR2 FQGNSA. V lost 0 bases, J lost 1 base, and 5 bases stayed unmatched. CDR3 amino acids: CASSLAGTGAGQETQYF. The CDR3 nucleotides are TGTGCCAGCAGCTTAGCTGGGACAGGGGCGGGCCAAGAGACCCAGTACTTC.

J is TRBJ2-7 and V is TRBV15, with no clear D. This CDR3 spans 14 amino acids. Germline V CDR1 and CDR2: LNHNV, YYDKDF (reference sequence). Trimming removed 0 bases from V and 4 bases from J, with 10 bases in between. The CDR3 loop is CATSRDPAGYEQYF. Here the CDR3 DNA reads TGTGCCACCAGCAGAGATCCAGCCGGATACGAGCAGTACTTC.

This clonotype showed up just a few times. DNA of the CDR3: TGTGCCAGCAGCCTCCCCCGGACTAGCGGGAAATACGAGCAGTACTTC. It is translated as CASSLPRTSGKYEQYF. The genes are TRBV12-3 or TRBV12-4 and TRBJ2-7; 12 nucleotides match TRBD2. J was trimmed by 4 bases and V by 6 bases; bases with no gene match: 10. The CDR3 totals 16 residues.

Details on this clonotype: The junction and the germline gene differ at one end; a read error may be behind it. The chain recombines TRBV28 with TRBJ2-2; 9 nucleotides agree with TRBD1. Germline CDR1 and CDR2: MDHEN and SYDVKM. CDR3 length: 16 amino acids. CDR3 region: CASSRLTGGNTGELVF. The CDR3 nucleotides read TGTGCCAGCAGCCGGTTGACAGGGGGGAACACCGGGGAGCTGGTTTTT.

This clonotype was detected a few times. V and J are TRBV20-1 and TRBJ1-2, with D possibly TRBD1 on 6 matching bases. Germline loops: CDR1 DFQATT, CDR2 SNEGSKA (reference sequence). The CDR3 is made up of 12 amino acids. Trimming left V 2 bases short and J 8 bases short, with 12 bases between. The CDR3 sequence is CSARLQGGGYTF. The DNA of the CDR3 is TGCAGTGCTAGATTACAGGGTGGGGGCTACACCTTC.

This clonotype was recorded at least ten times. This sequence joins TRBV20-1 and TRBJ2-5; 10 nucleotides align to TRBD2. J lost 7 bases, V lost 0 bases, and 8 bases had no gene match. CDR1 is DFQATT, CDR2 SNEGSKA, per germline (reference sequence). CDR3 length: 15 residues. The CDR3 spells CSARDWGLAYGTQYF. CDR3 in DNA: TGCAGTGCTAGAGATTGGGGACTAGCGTATGGGACCCAGTACTTC.

This chain joins TRBV5-5 and TRBJ2-1; D remains ambiguous. The CDR3 loop spans 16 amino acids. Per germline, CDR1 SGHKS and CDR2 YYEKEE (reference sequence). V lost 0 bases to trimming and J lost 2 bases, with 12 bases between them. The CDR3 loop reads CASSLASLVPYNEQFF. CDR3 bases: TGTGCCAGCAGCTTGGCCTCGTTGGTGCCCTACAATGAGCAGTTCTTC.

The sample holds many counts of this clonotype. This chain joins TRBV7-2 and TRBJ2-7; D not resolved. CDR1 and CDR2 from the germline V gene are SGHTA and FQGNSA. The germline V and J ends were trimmed by 3 bases and 2 bases, with 5 bases remaining between them. CDR3 length: 12 amino acids. For the CDR3, the DNA is TGTGCCAGCAGCTTTAGGGCCTACGAGCAGTACTTC. The encoded protein is CASSFRAYEQYF.

This clonotype appeared a few times. This chain connects TRBV6-1 to TRBJ2-7; D gene unclear. Trimming removed 2 bases from V and 6 bases from J, with 11 bases in between. Germline V lookup: CDR1 MNHNS, CDR2 SASEGT. The CDR3 has 13 amino acids. The DNA of the CDR3 is TGTGCCAGCAGTGAAAGGGAAAGGCTCGAGCAGTACTTC. This encodes CASSERERLEQYF.

This clonotype came up a few times. The V gene is TRBV12-3 or TRBV12-4, the J gene TRBJ1-5; 11 bases align to TRBD1. J was trimmed by 6 bases and V by 4 bases; bases with no gene match: 2. CDR3 size: 14 residues. CDR3 DNA sequence: TGTGCCAGCAGTTACGGGACAGGGGGTCAGCCCCAGCATTTT. Protein sequence: CASSYGTGGQPQHF.

A word on this clonotype: This could be a read error, since a much larger clone is one nucleotide away. The V call is TRBV5-1, the J call TRBJ2-3, with D possibly TRBD2 on 5 matching bases. CDR1 SGHRS and CDR2 YFSETQ come from the germline V gene. The CDR3 length is 14 residues. The CDR3 nucleotides read TGCGCCAGCAGCTTGGGCGGGTTCCCAGATAGGCAGTATTTT. Translated: CASSLGGFPDRQYF.

The chain is built from TRBV6-1 and TRBJ2-1, with D perhaps TRBD1 or TRBD2 (5 bases each). The CDR3 loop spans 15 amino acids. Germline V lookup: CDR1 MNHNS, CDR2 SASEGT. V lost 8 bases and J 5 bases, leaving 19 bases between the germline ends. For the CDR3, the DNA is TGTGCCAGCCAGACCCTTCGGGACGGGAACAATGAGCAGTTCTTC. As protein: CASQTLRDGNNEQFF.

The rearrangement uses TRBV27 and TRBJ2-3; D may be TRBD2 (6 bases). V lost 3 bases to trimming and J lost 0 bases, with 16 bases between them. Germline values: CDR1 MNHEY, CDR2 SMNVEV (reference sequence). The CDR3 covers 17 residues. CDR3 in amino acids: CASSFGPGEASTDTQYF. The CDR3 region has the DNA TGTGCCAGCAGTTTTGGGCCGGGGGAGGCTAGCACAGATACGCAGTATTTT.

This clonotype has more than one count but fewer than ten. The rearrangement joins TRBV30 to TRBJ2-2, with D hard to call. V was cut by 0 bases and J by 5 bases, with 1 base left in between. The CDR3 is made up of 11 amino acids. Germline CDR1 and CDR2: GTSNPN and SVGIG (reference sequence). The CDR3 protein is CAWSVTGELFF. The DNA for the CDR3 is TGTGCCTGGAGTGTAACCGGGGAGCTGTTTTTT.

The chain couples TRBV7-2 to TRBJ1-1; 7 bases map to TRBD1. The length of the CDR3 is 14 residues. V gave up 7 bases and J gave up 3 bases; unmatched junction bases: 8. In germline, CDR1 is SGHTA, CDR2 FQGNSA. The chain's CDR3 is CASTGQSGDTEAFF. The CDR3 nucleotides are TGTGCCAGCACGGGACAGTCAGGGGACACTGAAGCTTTCTTT.

This clonotype was observed many times. This chain joins TRBV12-3 or TRBV12-4 and TRBJ1-3; D uncertain. The V and J ends lost 10 bases and 0 bases respectively, with 10 bases between them. The CDR3 loop spans 13 amino acids. As DNA, the CDR3 is TGTGCCACCGAGAATTTCTCTGGAAACACCATATATTTT. It codes for CATENFSGNTIYF.

The V and J genes are TRBV20-1 and TRBJ2-3, with D maybe TRBD2 (6 bases). The V end lost 6 bases, the J end lost 0 bases, and 16 bases lay between the germline ends. Germline V gives CDR1 DFQATT, CDR2 SNEGSKA (reference sequence). This CDR3 is 15 amino acids long. Here the CDR3 DNA reads TGCAGTGCCAGTAGGTCGGCGGGGAGCACAGATACGCAGTATTTT. This codes for CSASRSAGSTDTQYF.